Listed here are 25 T cell receptor beta chains from one sample, sequenced in a study of cytomegalovirus exposure and HLA in healthy donors (TCRdb year 2017). The library was obtained by the immunoSEQ multiplex PCR assay. A mixture of 60 forward primers for TCR Vbeta segments and 13 reverse primers for TCR Jbeta segments was used in the multiplex PCR. What TCRdb holds here is the immuneACCESS table cut down to in-frame rearrangements. Part of the clones is not present; checked against another copy, under half of the missing clones reflect an unresolved V gene, and the others are unexplained. Present in this sample are about 200,000 clones, over 65% of which were seen just once. Less than 3% of the sample is taken by the ten largest. Sequenced: PBMCs. All receptors derive from a woman aged 25-40 years in good health and CMV-seronegative.

This sequence joins TRBV5-1 and TRBJ2-7, with D perhaps TRBD1 (5 bases). The CDR3 consists of 15 residues. Germline-derived CDR1 and CDR2 are SGHRS and YFSETQ. V lost 3 bases and J lost 5, with 18 bases in between. The CDR3 here is CASSSTVRFPHEQYF. In DNA form, the CDR3 reads TGCGCCAGCAGCTCGACAGTGCGGTTCCCCCACGAGCAGTACTTC.

V gene TRBV7-9 combines with J gene TRBJ1-1, with TRBD1 matching over 7 bases. Germline V CDR1 and CDR2: SEHNR, FQNEAQ (reference sequence). This CDR3 contains 14 residues. V gave up 5 bases and J gave up 1 base; unmatched junction bases: 4. The CDR3 DNA reads TGTGCCAGCAGCCGGGGACAGACGAACACTGAAGCTTTCTTT. Protein sequence: CASSRGQTNTEAFF.

V and J are TRBV6-1 and TRBJ2-7, with 11 bases fitting TRBD1. Germline trimming cut 5 bases from V and 3 bases from J; bases unmatched to any gene: 6. Per the germline V gene, CDR1 is MNHNS and CDR2 is SASEGT. The CDR3 is 15 amino acids. The CDR3 here is CASSSRTGGGYEQYF. CDR3 DNA sequence: TGTGCCAGCAGTTCCCGGACAGGGGGCGGCTACGAGCAGTACTTC.

The CDR3 region is CASRSQGSRNEQFF. The DNA for the CDR3 is TGTGCCAGCAGGTCACAGGGGTCCAGGAATGAGCAGTTCTTC. V is TRBV2 and J is TRBJ2-1; 7 bases agree with TRBD1. In germline, CDR1 is SNHLY, CDR2 FYNNEI. CDR3 length: 14 amino acids. V shed 6 bases, J shed 7 bases, and the junction held 9 bases outside the gene matches.

Here the CDR3 reads CASGNTGLAGVGSYEQYF. CDR3 nucleotides: TGTGCTAGTGGTAATACAGGACTAGCGGGAGTTGGGTCCTACGAGCAGTACTTC. The chain recombines TRBV12-5 with TRBJ2-7; 13 bases match TRBD2. Germline V gives CDR1 LGHNT, CDR2 FRNRAP. Trimming took 5 bases from V and 1 from J; bases not matched to a gene: 11. The CDR3 is made up of 18 amino acids.

The V and J genes are TRBV30 and TRBJ2-1; 8 nucleotides match TRBD2. CDR1 and CDR2 (germline): GTSNPN, SVGIG (reference sequence). The CDR3 covers 13 residues. CDR3 DNA sequence: TGTGCTTTAGCGGGGAGCTCCTACAATGAGCAGTTCTTC. The encoded protein is CALAGSSYNEQFF.

The rearrangement joins TRBV9 to TRBJ1-5; 10 nucleotides align to TRBD1. After removal of 4 bases from V and 5 bases from J, the junction contained 6 bases not matched to a gene. There are 15 residues in the CDR3. CDR1 and CDR2 (germline): SGDLS, YYNGEE. CDR3 protein: CASSRGQGLYQPQHF. The CDR3, as DNA: TGTGCCAGCAGCAGGGGACAGGGGCTTTATCAGCCCCAGCATTTT.

This clone occurred a few times. J is TRBJ1-1 and V is TRBV9; 8 nucleotides align to TRBD1. The CDR3 has 14 residues. V shed 4 bases and J 5 bases; nucleotides not matched to a gene: 7. Germline V gives CDR1 SGDLS, CDR2 YYNGEE. The CDR3 bases are TGTGCCAGCAGCCCCGGGCAGGGGGCGACTGAAGCTTTCTTT. Its translation: CASSPGQGATEAFF.

The chain combines TRBV7-8 with TRBJ2-1; 8 bases agree with TRBD1. Per the germline V gene, CDR1 is SGHVS and CDR2 is FQNEAQ. This CDR3 comprises 13 residues. After removal of 5 bases from V and 9 bases from J, the junction contained 6 bases not matched to a gene. CDR3 in DNA: TGTGCCAGCAGCGTGGTGACAGGGGTTGAGCAGTTCTTC. Its protein is CASSVVTGVEQFF.

The chain carries TRBV27 and TRBJ2-1; TRBD1 is a possible D gene (6 bases). The CDR3 spans 13 residues. V was pared by 1 base and J by 9 bases, with 10 bases between. The germline CDR1 and CDR2 sequences are MNHEY and SMNVEV (reference sequence). In DNA form, the CDR3 reads TGTGCCAGCAGTTTATTTACAGGGATTGAGCAGTTCTTC. Its translation is CASSLFTGIEQFF.

The table lists this clone with a few counts. J is TRBJ2-7 and V is TRBV7-9; 10 nucleotides agree with TRBD1. This CDR3 region has 14 residues. From germline, CDR1 is SEHNR and CDR2 FQNEAQ (reference sequence). J gave up 3 bases and V 7 bases, and 6 bases lay outside the gene matches. The CDR3 sequence: CASTPGQGHYEQYF. The CDR3 region has the DNA TGTGCCAGCACCCCGGGACAGGGGCACTACGAGCAGTACTTC.

The rearrangement uses TRBV5-1 and TRBJ1-4; 9 positions match TRBD1. Germline V CDR1 and CDR2: SGHRS, YFSETQ. This CDR3 is built from 15 residues. The junction had 6 bases not matched to a gene; V was cut back by 2 bases and J by 7 bases. The CDR3 DNA reads as TGCGCCAGCAGCTTCACAGGGGGCTTAAGTGAAAAACTGTTTTTT. It codes for CASSFTGGLSEKLFF.

This clone was observed a single time. The genes are TRBV9 and TRBJ2-7; D call uncertain. CDR3 length: 12 residues. V was trimmed by 0 bases and J by 5 bases, leaving 6 bases between them. Germline V lookup: CDR1 SGDLS, CDR2 YYNGEE. CDR3 DNA sequence: TGTGCCAGCAGCGTAGATCCAAACGAGCAGTACTTC. Protein sequence: CASSVDPNEQYF.

J is TRBJ1-2 and V is TRBV6-1, with D unresolved. The CDR3 has 10 residues. The V end lost 10 bases, the J end lost 5 bases, and 8 bases lay between the germline ends. Germline loops: CDR1 MNHNS, CDR2 SASEGT. In DNA form, the CDR3 reads TGTGCCATTGGGGAGTATGGCTACACCTTC. This gives the protein CAIGEYGYTF.

The sample holds a few counts of this clone. J is TRBJ1-2 and V is TRBV10-3; D might be TRBD1 (5 bases). Germline loops: CDR1 ENHRY, CDR2 SYGVKD. CDR3 size: 15 residues. The germline V and J ends were trimmed by 8 bases and 3 bases, with 19 bases remaining between them. The CDR3 protein is CAIGGVREHDYGYTF. CDR3 bases: TGTGCCATCGGGGGGGTTCGGGAACATGACTATGGCTACACCTTC.

The chain carries TRBV4-1 and TRBJ2-1; D unresolved. The CDR3 length is 15 residues. Trimming removed 0 bases from V and 0 bases from J, with 6 bases in between. Germline loops: CDR1 MGHRA, CDR2 YSYEKL. In DNA form, the CDR3 reads TGCGCCAGCAGCCAAGATCCCGGCTCCTACAATGAGCAGTTCTTC. Its translation: CASSQDPGSYNEQFF.

A note on this clone: At one end the junction does not follow the germline gene, possibly because of a read error. The same CDR3 arises from other DNA sequences in this sample as well. V and J are TRBV29-1 and TRBJ2-3; D call uncertain. The CDR3 sequence is 14 residues long. CDR1 is SQVTM and CDR2 is ANQGSEA in the germline V gene. Here the CDR3 reads CSVEAEHSTDTQYF. The CDR3 DNA sequence: TGCAGTGTTGAAGCAGAACATAGCACAGATACGCAGTATTTT.

This clone was counted a single time. In DNA form, the CDR3 reads TGTGCCAGCAGTTCGACAGGGGGAAACACTGAAGCTTTCTTT. Protein product: CASSSTGGNTEAFF. V usage is TRBV2 and J usage is TRBJ1-1; 9 nucleotides match TRBD1. The CDR3 has 14 amino acids. With 5 bases clipped from V and 2 bases from J, the junction kept 3 bases outside the gene matches. CDR1 and CDR2 from the germline V gene are SNHLY and FYNNEI.

There are a few counts of this clone. V usage is TRBV19 and J usage is TRBJ1-1; D is unresolved. V was shortened by 4 bases and J by 6 bases, with 18 bases between the two germline ends. Germline V gene sequence: CDR1 LNHDA, CDR2 SQIVND (reference sequence). This CDR3 is built from 15 residues. The CDR3 protein is CASSKHQAPFPEAFF. CDR3 DNA sequence: TGTGCCAGTAGTAAGCACCAAGCCCCCTTCCCTGAAGCTTTCTTT.

This clone was observed once. The chain couples TRBV10-3 to TRBJ2-5; D perhaps matches TRBD2 (5 bases). CDR1 and CDR2 from the germline V gene are ENHRY and SYGVKD. This CDR3 comprises 15 residues. V dropped 4 bases and J dropped 2 bases, with 14 bases sitting between them. In nucleotides, the CDR3 is TGTGCCATCAGTGGTCAGAGGGCAGCACAAGAGACCCAGTACTTC. As protein: CAISGQRAAQETQYF.

Concerning this clone itself: The junction and the germline gene differ at one end; a read error may be behind it. The chain is built from TRBV5-1 and TRBJ2-5; D is perhaps TRBD1 (6 bases). The CDR3 contains 14 residues. Germline V gives CDR1 SGHRS, CDR2 YFSETQ. The CDR3 bases are TGCGCCAGCAGCCAGGACAGTAACCAAGAGACCCAGCACTTC. It codes for CASSQDSNQETQHF.

V is TRBV4-1 and J is TRBJ1-4; maybe TRBD1 (6 bases). The ends were cut back, 1 base at V and 0 bases at J, with 9 bases in the middle. Germline lookup yields CDR1 MGHRA and CDR2 YSYEKL. This CDR3 contains 16 residues. CDR3 sequence reads: CASSQGTAATNEKLFF. For the CDR3, the DNA is TGCGCCAGCAGCCAAGGGACAGCAGCAACTAATGAAAAACTGTTTTTT.

The rearrangement joins TRBV4-1 to TRBJ2-7, with TRBD1 matching 9 bases. The CDR3 totals 16 residues. V was clipped by 2 bases and J by 3 bases; unmatched bases: 8. Germline V CDR1 and CDR2: MGHRA, YSYEKL. CDR3: CASSQPPGTGIYEQYF. The CDR3 DNA reads TGCGCCAGCAGCCAACCCCCCGGGACAGGGATCTACGAGCAGTACTTC.

The chain uses TRBV6-5 and TRBJ2-1; 7 bases agree with TRBD1. V shed 4 bases, J shed 1 base, and the junction held 4 bases outside the gene matches. The CDR3 spans 15 residues. Germline V CDR1 and CDR2: MNHEY, SVGAGI. The CDR3: CASSLNRGSYNEQFF. In nucleotides, the CDR3 is TGTGCCAGCAGTTTAAACAGGGGTTCCTACAATGAGCAGTTCTTC.

J is TRBJ2-3 and V is TRBV6-5; 10 bases agree with TRBD2. The CDR3 runs 16 residues. After removal of 2 bases from V and 1 base from J, the junction contained 3 bases not matched to a gene. Germline V gene sequence: CDR1 MNHEY, CDR2 SVGAGI. DNA of the CDR3: TGTGCCAGCAGTTACCCTAGCGGGAGTGGCACAGATACGCAGTATTTT. Translating gives CASSYPSGSGTDTQYF.